A selection of T cell receptor beta chains follows, all from one sample in a study of blood T cell repertoires in COVID-19. Generated by immunoSEQ multiplex PCR, the TCRdb table keeps only in-frame clones and is missing some. This sample has nearly 110,000 clones, with more than 70% found just once. The sequenced sample consisted of peripheral blood. The receptor source for this set is a man between 65 and 80 years old with acute or convalescent COVID-19. Both conserved end residues are part of each CDR3. A D gene is named only where the DNA matches it firmly. Clone size is not always given. Where it is, it says once, few, many or a class for expanded clones.

>TRBV4-3|TRBD1|TRBJ2-5|.
CASSQGTGKTETQYF
TGCGCCAGCAGCCAAGGGACAGGGAAGACGGAGACCCAGTACTTC
>TRBV5-1|.|TRBJ1-1|.
CASSRGGGGVTEAFF
TGCGCCAGCAGCCGTGGGGGGGGCGGAGTCACTGAAGCTTTCTTT
>TRBV4-3|.|TRBJ2-3|.
CASSQDFRQGLGRTTDTQYF
TGCGCCAGCAGCCAAGATTTTCGTCAGGGTCTAGGAAGAACCACAGATACGCAGTATTTT
>TRBV7-2|TRBD1|TRBJ1-2|.
CASRIGGYRGRLTNYGYTF
TGTGCCAGCAGAATAGGTGGTTACAGGGGCCGACTTACTAACTATGGCTACACCTTC
>TRBV5-1|.|TRBJ2-7|.
CASSLRGGSYEQYF
TGCGCCAGCAGCTTACGCGGGGGCAGCTACGAGCAGTACTTC
>TRBV20-1|TRBD1|TRBJ1-2|.
CSASRPGTGTNYGYTF
TGCAGTGCTAGTCGACCTGGGACAGGGACTAACTATGGCTACACCTTC
>TRBV6-2/TRBV6-3|TRBD1|TRBJ1-1|.
CASSYSGQGLNTEAFF
TGTGCCAGCAGTTACTCGGGACAGGGGTTGAACACTGAAGCTTTCTTT
>TRBV18|.|TRBJ2-7|.
CASSPTKGGYEQYF
TGTGCCAGCTCACCGACTAAAGGGGGCTACGAGCAGTACTTC
>TRBV6-1|.|TRBJ1-5|.
CASSEMRSQPQHF
TGTGCCAGCAGTGAAATGAGGTCACAGCCCCAGCATTTT
>TRBV10-2|.|TRBJ2-5|.
CASSPEPRETQYF
TGCGCCAGCAGCCCTGAGCCCCGGGAGACCCAGTACTTC
>TRBV6-4|TRBD1|TRBJ1-3|.
CASTLGRGTGFSGNTIYF
TGTGCCAGCACCCTCGGTCGCGGGACAGGCTTCTCTGGAAACACCATATATTTT
>TRBV5-1|TRBD1|TRBJ1-3|.
CASSLSGQYSGNTIYF
TGCGCCAGCAGCTTGTCGGGACAGTACTCTGGAAACACCATATATTTT
>TRBV6-5|.|TRBJ2-7|.
CASRSDRLDYEQYF
TGTGCCAGCCGTTCTGACAGGCTGGACTACGAGCAGTACTTC
>TRBV19|.|TRBJ2-2|few
CASSMQGGTVRGLFF
TGTGCCAGTAGTATGCAAGGGGGAACGGTCCGGGGGCTGTTTTTT
>TRBV14|.|TRBJ1-1|.
CASSLHENTEAFF
TGTGCCAGCAGCCTACACGAGAACACTGAAGCTTTCTTT
>TRBV3-1/TRBV3-2|.|TRBJ1-1|once
CASSQLRSRAEAFF
TGTGCCAGCAGCCAACTTAGGTCGAGGGCTGAAGCTTTCTTT
>TRBV29-1|TRBD1|TRBJ1-4|once
CSATTGSTEKLFF
TGCAGCGCCACGACAGGGAGCACGGAAAAACTGTTTTTT
>TRBV6-1|.|TRBJ1-6|.
CASSDGGTGNSPLHF
TGTGCCAGCAGTGACGGGGGAACGGGGAACTCACCCCTCCACTTT
>TRBV6-4|.|TRBJ2-7|.
CASAVTDKTYEQYF
TGTGCCAGCGCGGTTACGGACAAGACCTACGAGCAGTACTTC
>TRBV10-3|.|TRBJ2-5|.
CAISQTGEGETQYF
TGTGCCATCAGCCAGACAGGGGAGGGGGAGACCCAGTACTTC
>TRBV19|.|TRBJ2-1|once
CASSIVRGSSYNEQFF
TGTGCCAGTAGTATAGTAAGGGGAAGCTCCTACAATGAGCAGTTCTTC
>TRBV25-1|TRBD1|TRBJ1-5|few
CASREPGGNNQPQHF
TGTGCCAGCAGGGAACCAGGGGGGAACAATCAGCCCCAGCATTTT
>TRBV20-1|.|TRBJ1-6|.
CSASTGYNSPLHF
TGCAGTGCTAGTACAGGATATAATTCACCCCTCCACTTT
>TRBV4-3|.|TRBJ2-3|.
CASSPGQITDTQYF
TGCGCCAGCAGCCCAGGACAGATCACAGATACGCAGTATTTT
>TRBV7-2|TRBD1|TRBJ1-6|few
CASSPWTGAFSSYNSPLHF
TGTGCCAGCAGCCCCTGGACAGGGGCTTTTAGCTCCTATAATTCACCCCTCCACTTT
>TRBV27|.|TRBJ2-5|.
CASCRGMNMETQYF
TGTGCCAGCTGTAGGGGGATGAATATGGAGACCCAGTACTTC
>TRBV25-1|.|TRBJ1-5|few
CASSEQGKGNQPQHF
TGTGCCAGCAGTGAACAGGGGAAGGGTAATCAGCCCCAGCATTTT
>TRBV9|TRBD1|TRBJ1-3|.
CASGDRDGNTIYF
TGTGCCAGCGGAGACAGGGATGGAAACACCATATATTTT
>TRBV2|TRBD1|TRBJ1-2|.
CASSRDRGPDYGYTF
TGTGCCAGCAGCCGGGACAGGGGGCCTGACTATGGCTACACCTTC
>TRBV19|TRBD2|TRBJ2-3|.
CASSSLAGGSGTQYF
TGTGCCAGTAGTAGCCTAGCGGGGGGATCTGGTACGCAGTATTTT
>TRBV6-6|TRBD2|TRBJ2-7|.
CASSYTAGDEQYF
TGTGCCAGCAGTTACACGGCGGGGGACGAGCAGTACTTC
>TRBV3-1/TRBV3-2|TRBD1|TRBJ1-2|.
CASSQERQGAGGYTF
TGTGCCAGCAGCCAAGAGCGACAGGGGGCTGGTGGCTACACCTTC
>TRBV4-1|TRBD1|TRBJ1-6|.
CASSLERQGGNSPLHF
TGCGCCAGCAGCCTAGAAAGACAGGGTGGAAATTCACCCCTCCACTTT
>TRBV19|TRBD1|TRBJ2-2|.
CASSRDRGQVGPAGELFF
TGTGCCAGTAGTCGGGACAGGGGGCAGGTTGGTCCGGCCGGGGAGCTGTTTTTT
>TRBV3-1/TRBV3-2|TRBD1|TRBJ1-2|.
CASSQPGQGRGYTF
TGTGCCAGCAGCCAACCGGGACAGGGGCGAGGCTACACCTTC
>TRBV27|.|TRBJ1-1|.
CASSLSIRGGTEAFF
TGTGCCAGCAGTTTATCGATTCGGGGTGGGACTGAAGCTTTCTTT
>TRBV5-1|TRBD1|TRBJ1-1|.
CASRLRGQENTEAFF
TGCGCCAGCCGACTCAGGGGGCAGGAGAACACTGAAGCTTTCTTT
>TRBV9|.|TRBJ2-6|once
CASSPWSSGANVLTF
TGTGCCAGCAGCCCTTGGAGCTCTGGGGCCAACGTCCTGACTTTC
>TRBV3-1/TRBV3-2|.|TRBJ2-1|.
CASSPTLGSYNEQFF
TGTGCCAGCAGCCCTACACTAGGCTCCTACAATGAGCAGTTCTTC
>TRBV7-6|.|TRBJ2-7|.
CASSLGVEVREQYF
TGTGCCAGCAGCCTCGGGGTGGAGGTGCGCGAGCAGTACTTC
>TRBV10-1|TRBD1|TRBJ1-1|once
CASRPGTGGSNTEAFF
TGCGCCAGCAGACCCGGGACAGGGGGGTCGAACACTGAAGCTTTCTTT
>TRBV5-6|TRBD1|TRBJ1-2|.
CASSSGQGNYGYTF
TGTGCCAGCAGCTCGGGACAGGGTAACTATGGCTACACCTTC
>TRBV18|TRBD1|TRBJ1-1|.
CASSQQGVNTEAFF
TGTGCCAGCTCACAGCAGGGGGTGAACACTGAAGCTTTCTTT
>TRBV9|TRBD2|TRBJ2-3|.
CASSGGGTSGVVQYF
TGTGCCAGCAGCGGGGGTGGGACTAGCGGGGTTGTGCAGTATTTT
>TRBV6-2/TRBV6-3|TRBD2|TRBJ2-3|.
CASSYDTSGGNTDTQYF
TGTGCCAGCAGTTACGATACTAGCGGGGGGAACACAGATACGCAGTATTTT
>TRBV5-1|TRBD1|TRBJ1-4|.
CASSSGPGQGEEKLFF
TGCGCCAGCAGCTCGGGACCCGGACAGGGGGAAGAAAAACTGTTTTTT
>TRBV4-3|TRBD2|TRBJ2-2|.
CASSQTPTSGGANTGELFF
TGCGCCAGCAGCCAAACTCCGACTAGCGGGGGGGCGAACACCGGGGAGCTGTTTTTT
>TRBV18|.|TRBJ1-1|.
CASSSAIALRETEAFF
TGTGCCAGCTCATCCGCAATAGCCCTGAGAGAGACTGAAGCTTTCTTT
>TRBV19|.|TRBJ1-4|.
CASSLQGIGPATNEKLFF
TGTGCCAGTAGCCTACAGGGAATCGGACCCGCAACTAATGAAAAACTGTTTTTT
>TRBV2|TRBD2|TRBJ2-1|.
CASIRASGDNEQFF
TGTGCCAGCATCAGGGCTAGCGGGGACAATGAGCAGTTCTTC
>TRBV6-6|TRBD1|TRBJ1-1|.
CASRLLGTGGPTEAFF
TGTGCCAGCAGGCTCCTCGGAACAGGGGGGCCCACTGAAGCTTTCTTT
>TRBV7-9|.|TRBJ1-5|.
CASSLAGISDQPQHF
TGTGCCAGCAGCTTAGCCGGGATCAGCGATCAGCCCCAGCATTTT